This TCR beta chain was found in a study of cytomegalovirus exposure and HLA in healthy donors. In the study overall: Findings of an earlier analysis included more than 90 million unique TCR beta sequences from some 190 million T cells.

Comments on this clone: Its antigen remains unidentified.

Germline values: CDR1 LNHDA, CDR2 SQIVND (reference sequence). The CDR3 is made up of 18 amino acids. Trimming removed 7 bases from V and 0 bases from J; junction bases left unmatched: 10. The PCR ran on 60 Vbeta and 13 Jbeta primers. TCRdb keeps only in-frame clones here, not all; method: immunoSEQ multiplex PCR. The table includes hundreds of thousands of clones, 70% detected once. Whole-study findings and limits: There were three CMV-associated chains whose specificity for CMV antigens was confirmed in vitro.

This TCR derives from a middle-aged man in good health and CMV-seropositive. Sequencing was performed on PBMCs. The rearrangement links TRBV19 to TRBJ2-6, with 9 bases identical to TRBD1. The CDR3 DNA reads TGTGCCAGTACCCCTGGGACAGGGCACGCCTCTGGGGCCAACGTCCTGACTTTC. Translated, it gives CASTPGTGHASGANVLTF. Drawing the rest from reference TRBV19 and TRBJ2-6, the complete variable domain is DGGITQSPKYLFRKEGQNVTLSCEQNLNHDAMYWYRQDPGQGLRLIYYSQIVNDFQKGDIAEGYSVSREKKESFPLTVTSAQKNPTAFYLCASTPGTGHASGANVLTFGAGSRLTVL.